This T cell receptor beta chain was documented in a study of T cells in Graves' hyperthyroidism and ophthalmopathy. Study background: Peripheral blood draws took place at initial diagnosis, ahead of any treatment.

Germline CDR1 and CDR2: LNHDA and SQIVND (reference sequence). The CDR3 spans 14 residues. The V end was cut by 3 bases, the J end by 5 bases, with 12 bases between. RNA transcripts were the template for amplifying TCR beta CDR3 regions. Researchers ran a first-round RT-PCR on the TCR CDR3 using the HTBI primer set. TCRdb fed the multiplex PCR reads into MiXCR, producing one record per CDR3 protein. In the table there are around 540,000 distinct CDR3 sequences, about 16% of which are singletons. The TCR comes from a woman aged 25 to 39 with Graves' ophthalmopathy. Sample: blood. The chain couples TRBV19 to TRBJ2-3; D call uncertain. The CDR3 is CASSIPSDGDTQYF. The CDR3 DNA reads as TGTGCCAGTAGTATCCCCAGCGATGGAGATACGCAGTATTTT.